The rows below give T cell receptor beta chains drawn from one sample of a study of blood T cell repertoires in COVID-19. Sequenced by immunoSEQ multiplex PCR; TCRdb stores in-frame clones only, minus some. The sample lists more than 300,000 clones, 70% to 90% occurring once. Sequences were obtained from PBMCs or T cells enriched from blood (not recorded which). The receptors derive from a young woman who had recovered from COVID-19. The CDR3 runs from the conserved cysteine through the conserved F or W. A D gene is named only where the DNA matches it firmly. Clone size, where shown, is once, few, many, or a class for clones that have expanded.

d_call	j_call	clone_size	v_call	cdr3_aa	cdr3_nt
TRBD2	TRBJ2-3	NA	TRBV7-8	CASSYLAGGDEDTQYF	TGTGCCAGCAGCTACCTAGCGGGGGGGGATGAAGATACGCAGTATTTT
NA	TRBJ1-3	NA	TRBV12-5	CASGSGVSGNTIYF	TGTGCTAGTGGTTCGGGGGTCTCTGGAAACACCATATATTTT
TRBD2	TRBJ2-7	NA	TRBV11-2	CASSLELAGGYEQYF	TGTGCCAGCAGCTTAGAACTAGCGGGGGGCTACGAGCAGTACTTC
NA	TRBJ2-5	NA	TRBV10-1	CASSESRQGRETQYF	TGCGCCAGCAGTGAGTCGCGGCAGGGGCGAGAGACCCAGTACTTC
TRBD1	TRBJ1-2	few	TRBV2	CASKRDRDYGYTF	TGTGCCAGCAAGCGGGACAGGGACTATGGCTACACCTTC
NA	TRBJ2-7	once	TRBV20-1	CSASDRSYEQYF	TGCAGTGCTAGTGACAGATCCTACGAGCAGTACTTC
NA	TRBJ1-2	NA	TRBV21-1	CASSPGIRIILRGYTF	TGTGCCAGCAGCCCGGGAATCCGAATCATTTTGCGTGGCTACACCTTC
NA	TRBJ2-1	NA	TRBV24-1	CATSDPGPLGEQFF	TGTGCCACCAGTGACCCAGGGCCACTCGGGGAGCAGTTCTTC
NA	TRBJ1-2	NA	TRBV3-1/TRBV3-2	CASSRLTGEGNYGYTF	TGTGCCAGCAGCAGACTAACGGGGGAGGGTAACTATGGCTACACCTTC
TRBD1	TRBJ1-2	NA	TRBV4-3	CASSQALGQGYGYTF	TGCGCCAGCAGCCAAGCCCTAGGACAGGGCTATGGCTACACCTTC
NA	TRBJ1-1	NA	TRBV6-5	CASSYKQNTEAFF	TGTGCCAGCAGTTATAAACAGAACACTGAAGCTTTCTTT
TRBD1	TRBJ2-7	NA	TRBV27	CASSLGQSYEQYF	TGTGCCAGCAGTTTGGGACAGTCCTACGAGCAGTACTTC
NA	TRBJ1-1	few	TRBV5-5	CASSLMQGNTEAFF	TGTGCCAGCAGCTTGATGCAGGGGAACACTGAAGCTTTCTTT
NA	TRBJ1-1	NA	TRBV6-5	CASSGISSPTEAFF	TGTGCCAGCAGCGGGATCTCGTCCCCCACTGAAGCTTTCTTT
TRBD1	TRBJ1-6	NA	TRBV6-5	CASSYREGTGGSPLHF	TGTGCCAGCAGTTACCGAGAAGGGACAGGGGGGTCACCCCTCCACTTT
NA	TRBJ2-2	NA	TRBV4-1	CASSQNRIAELFF	TGCGCCAGCAGCCAGAACAGAATCGCCGAGCTGTTTTTT
NA	TRBJ1-2	NA	TRBV29-1	CSVDQGNYGYTF	TGCAGCGTTGATCAGGGGAACTATGGCTACACCTTC
NA	TRBJ1-1	NA	TRBV29-1	CSVEVGNTEAFF	TGCAGCGTTGAAGTCGGGAACACTGAAGCTTTCTTT
NA	TRBJ1-2	NA	TRBV9	CASSVAGSNYGYTF	TGTGCCAGCAGCGTAGCGGGTTCTAACTATGGCTACACCTTC
NA	TRBJ1-5	once	TRBV25-1	CASSEWAEGWYRNQPQHF	TGTGCCAGCAGTGAGTGGGCGGAGGGGTGGTACCGCAATCAGCCCCAGCATTTT
TRBD1	TRBJ1-5	NA	TRBV19	CASSIGRGTGQPQHF	TGTGCCAGTAGTATCGGCAGGGGGACTGGACAGCCCCAGCATTTT
TRBD1	TRBJ2-3	NA	TRBV5-5	CASSGGQGGTDTQYF	TGTGCCAGCAGCGGTGGACAGGGGGGCACAGATACGCAGTATTTT
NA	TRBJ1-4	NA	TRBV6-5	CASSPIVATNEKLFF	TGTGCCAGCAGCCCCATTGTAGCAACTAATGAAAAACTGTTTTTT
TRBD1	TRBJ1-6	NA	TRBV30	CAWRLGQGYSPLHF	TGTGCCTGGAGGCTAGGACAGGGATACTCACCCCTCCACTTT
TRBD2	TRBJ2-1	NA	TRBV29-1	CSVASGPYNEQFF	TGCAGCGTTGCTAGCGGCCCCTACAATGAGCAGTTCTTC
TRBD2	TRBJ2-2	once	TRBV2	CASTRTSGGTGELFF	TGTGCCAGCACCCGGACTAGCGGGGGAACCGGGGAGCTGTTTTTT
TRBD1	TRBJ1-2	few	TRBV19	CASSTGQGRGYTF	TGTGCCAGTAGTACGGGACAGGGAAGAGGCTACACCTTC
TRBD2	TRBJ2-3	NA	TRBV19	CASTSGGASDTQYF	TGTGCCAGTACTAGCGGGGGGGCCAGCGATACGCAGTATTTT
TRBD1	TRBJ1-5	NA	TRBV3-1/TRBV3-2	CASSQGQGINQPQHF	TGTGCCAGCAGCCAGGGACAGGGGATAAATCAGCCCCAGCATTTT
TRBD2	TRBJ2-5	NA	TRBV9	CASSVSRGGQETQYF	TGTGCCAGCAGCGTAAGTCGGGGGGGCCAAGAGACCCAGTACTTC
TRBD2	TRBJ2-1	NA	TRBV10-2	CASSGGAWNEQFF	TGCGCCAGTAGCGGGGGGGCTTGGAATGAGCAGTTCTTC
NA	TRBJ1-2	NA	TRBV18	CASSVRGGAYYGYTF	TGTGCCAGCTCAGTTCGGGGGGGCGCGTACTATGGCTACACCTTC
NA	TRBJ1-1	once	TRBV28	CASSWAGENTEAFF	TGTGCCAGCAGCTGGGCCGGGGAGAACACTGAAGCTTTCTTT
TRBD1	TRBJ2-7	NA	TRBV18	CASSSDRVSYEQYF	TGTGCCAGCTCATCGGACAGGGTATCCTACGAGCAGTACTTC
NA	TRBJ2-3	NA	TRBV6-1	CASSEGASSTDTQYF	TGTGCCAGCAGTGAAGGGGCTTCTAGCACAGATACGCAGTATTTT
NA	TRBJ2-2	NA	TRBV13	CASTLRGGELFF	TGTGCCAGCACCCTCAGGGGCGGGGAGCTGTTTTTT
TRBD2	TRBJ2-3	NA	TRBV6-2/TRBV6-3	CASSYSGTSADTQYF	TGTGCCAGCAGTTACTCCGGGACTAGCGCAGATACGCAGTATTTT
TRBD1	TRBJ1-1	NA	TRBV11-3	CASSSGGPGNTEAFF	TGTGCCAGCAGCTCAGGGGGACCTGGGAACACTGAAGCTTTCTTT
NA	TRBJ2-7	NA	TRBV18	CASSGGSSYEQYF	TGTGCCAGCTCAGGGGGGAGCTCCTACGAGCAGTACTTC
NA	TRBJ2-1	NA	TRBV5-1	CASSFRGNSNNEQFF	TGCGCCAGCAGCTTCCGGGGGAACTCCAACAATGAGCAGTTCTTC
NA	TRBJ1-1	NA	TRBV6-2/TRBV6-3	CASSDDLYTEAFF	TGTGCCAGCAGTGACGACTTGTACACTGAAGCTTTCTTT
NA	TRBJ1-2	once	TRBV6-5	CATRRDKIYGYTF	TGTGCCACCCGCCGGGACAAAATCTATGGCTACACCTTC
NA	TRBJ2-2	NA	TRBV5-3	CARSEVLGDTGELFF	TGTGCCAGAAGCGAGGTCCTAGGGGACACCGGGGAGCTGTTTTTT
NA	TRBJ2-2	NA	TRBV18	CASSPLQFANTGELFF	TGTGCCAGCTCACCACTCCAGTTCGCGAACACCGGGGAGCTGTTTTTT
TRBD1	TRBJ1-4	NA	TRBV5-1	CASSAGQGANEKLFF	TGCGCCAGCAGCGCCGGACAGGGGGCTAATGAAAAACTGTTTTTT
TRBD1	TRBJ2-7	NA	TRBV7-9	CASKRRTGDVHEQYF	TGTGCCAGCAAGAGAAGGACAGGGGATGTACACGAGCAGTACTTC
NA	TRBJ1-5	NA	TRBV28	CASSYRTAFSSFNQPQHF	TGTGCCAGCAGTTACAGGACAGCATTCTCCAGCTTCAATCAGCCCCAGCATTTT
TRBD1	TRBJ2-5	NA	TRBV30	CAWEGGTGTVGTQYF	TGTGCCTGGGAGGGAGGGACAGGGACGGTGGGGACCCAGTACTTC
NA	TRBJ1-1	NA	TRBV5-6	CAGKTAEEPEAFF	TGTGCCGGTAAGACAGCCGAGGAGCCTGAAGCTTTCTTT
TRBD1	TRBJ2-1	NA	TRBV5-1	CASSRYGGTGGQNEQFF	TGCGCCAGCAGCCGCTACGGTGGCACAGGGGGCCAAAATGAGCAGTTCTTC
NA	TRBJ1-6	few	TRBV4-1	CASSQDRGGRSPLHF	TGCGCCAGCAGCCAAGATCGGGGAGGGCGATCACCCCTCCACTTT
TRBD2	TRBJ2-3	NA	TRBV19	CASLPGLAGESDTQYF	TGTGCCAGTTTACCGGGACTAGCGGGGGAGTCAGATACGCAGTATTTT
TRBD1	TRBJ1-5	NA	TRBV27	CASGGQGRNQPQHF	TGTGCCAGCGGGGGACAGGGGAGGAATCAGCCCCAGCATTTT
TRBD1	TRBJ1-1	NA	TRBV9	CASSARQGDLAFF	TGTGCCAGCAGCGCCCGACAGGGGGACCTAGCTTTCTTT
NA	TRBJ1-2	NA	TRBV19	CASSMNSRYGYTF	TGTGCCAGTAGTATGAACAGCCGCTATGGCTACACCTTC
NA	TRBJ2-5	NA	TRBV4-3	CASSQDQVGETQYF	TGCGCCAGCAGCCAAGATCAGGTTGGAGAGACCCAGTACTTC
NA	TRBJ1-5	NA	TRBV4-1	CASSQDPRASNQPQHF	TGCGCCAGCAGCCAAGACCCCAGGGCGAGCAATCAGCCCCAGCATTTT
NA	TRBJ1-5	NA	TRBV30	CAWSVRRPYSNQPQHF	TGTGCCTGGAGTGTAAGGCGGCCCTATAGCAATCAGCCCCAGCATTTT